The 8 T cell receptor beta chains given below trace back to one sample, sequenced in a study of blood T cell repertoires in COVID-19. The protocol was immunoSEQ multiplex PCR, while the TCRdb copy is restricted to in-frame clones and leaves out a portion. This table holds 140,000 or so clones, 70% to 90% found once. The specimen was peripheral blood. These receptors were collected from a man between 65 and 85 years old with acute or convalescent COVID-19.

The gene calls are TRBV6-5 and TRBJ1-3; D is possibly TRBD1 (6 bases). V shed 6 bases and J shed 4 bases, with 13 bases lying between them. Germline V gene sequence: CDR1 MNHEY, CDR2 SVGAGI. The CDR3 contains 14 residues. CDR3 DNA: TGTGCCAGCAGACGGGACAATTTAGGAAACACCATATATTTT. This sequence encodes CASRRDNLGNTIYF.

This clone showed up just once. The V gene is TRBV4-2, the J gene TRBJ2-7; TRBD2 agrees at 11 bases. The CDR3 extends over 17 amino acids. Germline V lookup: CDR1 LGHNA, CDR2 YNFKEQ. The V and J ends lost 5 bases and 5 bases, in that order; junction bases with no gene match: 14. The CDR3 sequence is CASSAGLAGVGAHEQYF. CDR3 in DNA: TGTGCCAGCAGCGCCGGACTAGCGGGCGTCGGCGCCCACGAGCAGTACTTC.

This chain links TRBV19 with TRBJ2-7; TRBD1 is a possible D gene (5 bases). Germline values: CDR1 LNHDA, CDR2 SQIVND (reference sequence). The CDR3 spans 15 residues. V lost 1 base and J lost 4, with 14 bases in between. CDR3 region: CASSIGPRQFYEQYF. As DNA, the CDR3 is TGTGCCAGTAGTATAGGCCCGAGACAGTTTTACGAGCAGTACTTC.

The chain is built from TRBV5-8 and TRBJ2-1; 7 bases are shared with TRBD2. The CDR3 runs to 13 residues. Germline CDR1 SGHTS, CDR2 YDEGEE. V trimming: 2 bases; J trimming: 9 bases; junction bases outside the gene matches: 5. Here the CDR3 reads CASSFTSVGEQFF. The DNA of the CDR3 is TGTGCCAGCAGCTTTACTAGCGTCGGTGAGCAGTTCTTC.

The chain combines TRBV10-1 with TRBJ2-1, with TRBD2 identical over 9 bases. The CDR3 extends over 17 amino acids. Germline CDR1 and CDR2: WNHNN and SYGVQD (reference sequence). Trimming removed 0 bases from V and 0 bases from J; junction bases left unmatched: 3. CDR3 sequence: CASSESSSGVSYNEQFF. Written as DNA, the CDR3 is TGCGCCAGCAGTGAGTCTTCTAGCGGGGTCTCCTACAATGAGCAGTTCTTC.

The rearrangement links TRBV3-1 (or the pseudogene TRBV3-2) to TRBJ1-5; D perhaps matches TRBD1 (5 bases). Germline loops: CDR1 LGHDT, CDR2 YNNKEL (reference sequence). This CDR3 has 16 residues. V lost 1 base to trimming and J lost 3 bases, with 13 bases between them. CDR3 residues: CASSQGVTALNQPQHF. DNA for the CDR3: TGTGCCAGCAGCCAAGGGGTGACAGCCCTCAATCAGCCCCAGCATTTT.

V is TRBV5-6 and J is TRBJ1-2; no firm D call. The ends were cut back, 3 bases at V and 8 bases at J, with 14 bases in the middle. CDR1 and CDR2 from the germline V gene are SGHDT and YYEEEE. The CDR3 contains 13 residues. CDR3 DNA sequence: TGTGCCAGCAGCTCTATCCCCGCGCGGGGCTACACCTTC. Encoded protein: CASSSIPARGYTF.

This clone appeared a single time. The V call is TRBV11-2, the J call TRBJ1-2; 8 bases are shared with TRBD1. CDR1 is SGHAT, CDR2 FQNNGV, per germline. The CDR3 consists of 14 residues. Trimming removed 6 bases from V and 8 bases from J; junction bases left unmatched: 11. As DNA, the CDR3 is TGTGCCAGCAGTCGCGCAGGGGGCTCCCTAGGCTACACCTTC. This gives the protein CASSRAGGSLGYTF.